This TCR beta chain was recorded in a study of T cell repertoires in cytomegalovirus infection. Study information: Recently identified HLA-C-restricted CMV epitopes were among the peptides used. Evidence of both CMV infection and a matching HLA type came from public TCR beta signatures.

This clonotype was observed a single time. The target antigen is unknown. MiXCR, run by TCRdb on the reads, gives a single entry per CDR3 protein. The table lists 80,000 to 95,000 distinct CDR3 sequences, over 25% of them singletons. CDR3 size: 14 residues. The germline CDR1 and CDR2 sequences are SGHVS and FNYEAQ. V dropped 1 base and J dropped 6 bases, with 10 bases sitting between them. The clonotype comes from a human donor in good health (CMV status not recorded). Some clones in this sample may be carry-over from other donors' samples. J is TRBJ2-1 and V is TRBV7-6; the D gene is possibly TRBD1 (6 bases). The input for sequencing was CD8+ T cells from cultured PBMCs, taken from culture after CMV antigen stimulation. CDR3 in DNA: TGTGCCAGCAGCTTAGTGTTAGGGGGCAATGAGCAGTTCTTC. Amino acid sequence: CASSLVLGGNEQFF.